The T cell receptor (beta chain) described here comes from a study of blood T cell repertoires in COVID-19. V was pared by 4 bases and J by 8 bases, with 2 bases of the junction left unmatched. CDR1 is LNHDA, CDR2 SQIVND, per germline (reference sequence). This CDR3 is built from 13 residues. Authors' analysis steps: Estimates of nucleated cell counts were drawn from the amplification of reference gene primers. The protocol was immunoSEQ multiplex PCR, while the TCRdb copy is restricted to in-frame clones and leaves out a portion. V, J and clone size reflect that table, while D and trimming were determined from the DNA. This table holds 250,000 to 300,000 clones, roughly 91% found once.

The sequencing input was peripheral blood. The chain carries TRBV19 and TRBJ2-1, with TRBD2 matching 10 bases. This TCR was recovered from a man aged 40-49 years with acute or convalescent COVID-19. CDR3 bases: TGTGCCAGTAGTACCCTAGCGGGGGATGAGCAGTTCTTC. Translating it yields CASSTLAGDEQFF.